This T cell receptor (beta chain) comes out of a study of blood T cell repertoires in COVID-19. Across the whole study: Both acute and convalescent COVID-19 samples were obtained from the United States, Italy and Spain.

V lost 0 bases and J lost 3, with 6 bases in between. Germline V gives CDR1 MNHEY, CDR2 SVGAGI. There are 15 residues in the CDR3. Original analysis: Reference gene primer amplification yielded estimated nucleated cell counts. Produced via immunoSEQ multiplex PCR; TCRdb's table is partial and in-frame only. The V and J calls and clone size come from that table; D and trimming were worked out from the DNA. The data contain about 140,000 clones, around 72% of them seen just once; the ten biggest clones take up approximately 2%. The table lists this clone with a count of one. This receptor was taken from a woman in her sixties with acute or convalescent COVID-19. The chain uses TRBV6-5 and TRBJ1-6; D perhaps matches TRBD1 (5 bases). Sequencing was performed on peripheral blood. CDR3 sequence: CASSYSRGYNSPLHF. The CDR3 region has the DNA TGTGCCAGCAGTTACTCAAGGGGCTATAATTCACCCCTCCACTTT.